Detailed here is one T cell receptor beta chain. Its antigen is not known. The sample is drawn from a study of cytomegalovirus exposure and HLA in healthy donors. The PCR ran on 60 Vbeta and 13 Jbeta primers. In the original workflow: Approximately 11 million shared chains were among the approximately 82 million unique TCR beta chains that a later analysis counted. The data were produced by immunoSEQ multiplex PCR, yet TCRdb's version contains in-frame clones alone and is incomplete. The V and J calls and clone size are taken from that table; D and trimming were inferred from the DNA. Of roughly 80,000 clones detected, around 78% appear once; the ten largest clones hold 3.4%. The CDR3 is made up of 13 amino acids. The germline gives CDR1 SGHAT, CDR2 FQDESV (reference sequence). The V gene end was trimmed by 4 bases and the J gene end by 8 bases; junction bases not matched to a gene: 6. Study results and caveats: An analysis was carried out later, and it reportedly showed fewer N-insertions in an Asian-associated ancestry cluster than the roughly 670-donor mean. In a later analysis, HLA-associated TCR beta chains were more clonally expanded than equally common others. Several of the most significant clusters were apparently associated with common viral pathogens in a later analysis.

The origin of this receptor is a man in his forties in good health and CMV-seronegative. The genes are TRBV11-1 and TRBJ1-2; 8 bases are shared with TRBD1. Sequenced sample: PBMCs. CDR3 in amino acids: CASSSGQGRGYTF. CDR3 in DNA: TGTGCCAGCAGCTCCGGACAGGGTCGGGGCTACACCTTC. The full variable domain, in which reference TRBV11-1 and TRBJ1-2 provide the parts outside the CDR3, is EAEVAQSPRYKITEKSQAVAFWCDPISGHATLYWYRQILGQGPELLVQFQDESVVDDSQLPKDRFSAERLKGVDSTLKIQPAELGDSAMYLCASSSGQGRGYTFGSGTRLTVV.